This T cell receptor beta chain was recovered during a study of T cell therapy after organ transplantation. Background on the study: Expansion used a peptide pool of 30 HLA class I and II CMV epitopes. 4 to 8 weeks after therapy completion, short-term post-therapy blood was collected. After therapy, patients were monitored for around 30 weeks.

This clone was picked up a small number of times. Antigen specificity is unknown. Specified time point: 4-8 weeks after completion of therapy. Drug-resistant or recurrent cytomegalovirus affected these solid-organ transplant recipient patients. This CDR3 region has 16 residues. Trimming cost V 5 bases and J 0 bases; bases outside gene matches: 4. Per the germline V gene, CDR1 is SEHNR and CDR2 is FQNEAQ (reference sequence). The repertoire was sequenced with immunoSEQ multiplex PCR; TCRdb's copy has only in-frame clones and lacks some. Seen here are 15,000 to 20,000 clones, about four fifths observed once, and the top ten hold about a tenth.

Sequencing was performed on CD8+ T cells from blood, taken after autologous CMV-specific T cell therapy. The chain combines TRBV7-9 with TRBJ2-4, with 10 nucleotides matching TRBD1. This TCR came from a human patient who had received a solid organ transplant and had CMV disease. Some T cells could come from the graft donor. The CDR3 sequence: CASSPTGGAAKNIQYF. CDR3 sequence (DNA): TGTGCCAGCAGCCCGACAGGGGGCGCAGCCAAAAACATTCAGTACTTC.